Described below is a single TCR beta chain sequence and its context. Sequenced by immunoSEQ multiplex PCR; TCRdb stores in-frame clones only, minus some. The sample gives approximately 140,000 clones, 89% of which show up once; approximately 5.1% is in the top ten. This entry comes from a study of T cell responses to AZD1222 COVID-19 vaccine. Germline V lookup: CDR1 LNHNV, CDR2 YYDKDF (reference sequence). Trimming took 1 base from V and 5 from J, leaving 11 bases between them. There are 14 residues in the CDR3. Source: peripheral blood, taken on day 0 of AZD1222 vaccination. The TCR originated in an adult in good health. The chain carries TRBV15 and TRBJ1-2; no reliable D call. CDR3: CATSRVSRGYGYTF. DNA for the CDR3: TGTGCCACCAGCAGAGTATCACGTGGGTATGGCTACACCTTC.